This TCR beta chain was identified in a study of blood T cell repertoires in COVID-19. Overall study: Some COVID-19 samples were acute and others convalescent; all came from the United States, Italy and Spain.

The V gene end was trimmed by 5 bases and the J gene end by 5 bases; junction bases not matched to a gene: 11. CDR3 size: 16 residues. CDR1 LNHDA and CDR2 SQIVND come from the germline V gene (reference sequence). Sequenced by immunoSEQ multiplex PCR; TCRdb stores in-frame clones only, minus some. The repertoire has about 140,000 clones, under 90% of them found once; the top ten carry around 8.8%. This chain connects TRBV19 to TRBJ2-1, with TRBD2 matching over 8 bases. Sequencing was done on a sample of peripheral blood. The receptor was isolated from a human donor in a cohort sampled during active COVID-19. The CDR3 region has the DNA TGTGCCAGTAGTCCTCCCCCCGGACTAGCCAACAATGAGCAGTTCTTC. Its protein is CASSPPPGLANNEQFF.